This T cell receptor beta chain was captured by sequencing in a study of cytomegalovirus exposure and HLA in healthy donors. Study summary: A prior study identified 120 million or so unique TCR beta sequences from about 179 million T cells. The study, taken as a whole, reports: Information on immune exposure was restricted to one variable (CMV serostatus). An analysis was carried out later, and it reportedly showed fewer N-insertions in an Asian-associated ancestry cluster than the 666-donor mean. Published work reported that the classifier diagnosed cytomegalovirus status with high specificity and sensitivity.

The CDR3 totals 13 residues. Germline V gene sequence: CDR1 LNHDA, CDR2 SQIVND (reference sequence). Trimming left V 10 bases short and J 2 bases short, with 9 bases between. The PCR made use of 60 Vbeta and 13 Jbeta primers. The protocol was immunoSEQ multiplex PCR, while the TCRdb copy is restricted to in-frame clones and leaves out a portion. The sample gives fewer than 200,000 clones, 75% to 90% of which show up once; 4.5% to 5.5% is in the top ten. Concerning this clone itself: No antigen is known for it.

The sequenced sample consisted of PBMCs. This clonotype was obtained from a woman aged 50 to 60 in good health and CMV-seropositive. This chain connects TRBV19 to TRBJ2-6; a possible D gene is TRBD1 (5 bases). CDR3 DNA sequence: TGTGCCACTCAGGGTGCTGGGGCCAACGTCCTGACTTTC. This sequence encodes CATQGAGANVLTF.